These 20 T cell receptor beta chains share one sample of origin, sequenced in a study of long-term antiretroviral therapy in people with HIV. The immunoSEQ assay was v3.0, run at survey level. The repertoire was sequenced with immunoSEQ multiplex PCR; TCRdb's copy has only in-frame clones and lacks some. Of about 20,000 clones in the sample, about nine tenths were seen once. The specimen was unsorted PBMCs, collected about 4.5 years before starting antiretroviral therapy. These receptors were obtained from a woman aged 25 to 39 with HIV.

V gene TRBV27 combines with J gene TRBJ1-2; 9 nucleotides match TRBD1. This CDR3 region has 14 residues. J was trimmed by 4 bases and V by 6 bases; bases with no gene match: 6. Germline CDR1 and CDR2: MNHEY and SMNVEV (reference sequence). The CDR3 bases are TGTGCCAGCAGGATACAGGGGGCGGTCTATGGCTACACCTTC. Translating gives CASRIQGAVYGYTF.

The chain employs TRBV5-1 and TRBJ1-4; D is unclear. Germline CDR1 SGHRS, CDR2 YFSETQ. The CDR3 covers 17 residues. Trimming took 0 bases from V and 5 from J, leaving 17 bases between them. The DNA of the CDR3 is TGCGCCAGCAGCTTGGTCCTTGGAACAGCCAAGAATGAAAAACTGTTTTTT. This sequence encodes CASSLVLGTAKNEKLFF.

This clone was counted a single time. The CDR3 is CASRITGGPEAFF. The CDR3 nucleotides read TGTGCCAGCAGGATTACAGGGGGCCCTGAAGCTTTCTTT. The V gene is TRBV25-1, the J gene TRBJ1-1; the match to TRBD1 covers 9 bases. The CDR3 runs to 13 residues. V dropped 6 bases and J dropped 6; count of bases not matched to a gene: 5. Germline V gene data show CDR1 as MGHDK and CDR2 as SYGVNS.

The V call is TRBV9, the J call TRBJ2-2; 11 bases fit TRBD2. Germline loops: CDR1 SGDLS, CDR2 YYNGEE. The length of the CDR3 is 16 residues. Unmatched junction bases numbered 7, after V lost 3 bases and J lost 6 bases. The CDR3 loop is CASSAISGGESGELFF. The CDR3 region has the DNA TGTGCCAGCAGCGCAATTAGCGGGGGGGAGTCCGGGGAGCTGTTTTTT.

The V gene is TRBV12-5, the J gene TRBJ1-5, with D unresolved. Trimming left V 0 bases short and J 9 bases short, with 18 bases between. Germline V lookup: CDR1 LGHNT, CDR2 FRNRAP. The CDR3 has 16 amino acids. The CDR3 reads CASGLVPPVGHWPQHF. As DNA, the CDR3 is TGTGCTAGTGGTTTGGTACCCCCGGTAGGCCACTGGCCCCAGCATTTT. The whole variable domain, remainder taken from reference TRBV12-5 and TRBJ1-5, is DARVTQTPRHKVTEMGQEVTMRCQPILGHNTVFWYRQTMMQGLELLAYFRNRAPLDDSGMPKDRFSAEMPDATLATLKIQPSEPRDSAVYFCASGLVPPVGHWPQHFGDGTRLSIL.

The chain couples TRBV11-2 to TRBJ1-5; D is uncertain. CDR3 length: 14 residues. Per the germline V gene, CDR1 is SGHAT and CDR2 is FQNNGV. Trimming pared 5 bases from V and 3 bases from J, leaving 11 bases between. CDR3 DNA: TGTGCCAGCAGCCTCACAGATACCAATCAGCCCCAGCATTTT. Protein: CASSLTDTNQPQHF.

The chain joins TRBV7-9 to TRBJ2-1; D is unclear. V shed 5 bases and J shed 1 base, with 18 bases lying between them. This CDR3 has 17 residues. Per the germline V gene, CDR1 is SEHNR and CDR2 is FQNEAQ (reference sequence). The CDR3 DNA reads TGTGCCAGCAGCATCAGGCAAGGGTTACTATCCTACAATGAGCAGTTCTTC. Translation gives CASSIRQGLLSYNEQFF. Together with reference TRBV7-9 and TRBJ2-1, the CDR3 gives the full variable domain: DTGVSQNPRHKITKRGQNVTFRCDPISEHNRLYWYRQTLGQGPEFLTYFQNEAQLEKSRLLSDRFSAERPKGSFSTLEIQRTEQGDSAMYLCASSIRQGLLSYNEQFFGPGTRLTVL.

This clone was observed a handful of times. This chain joins TRBV19 and TRBJ1-2; a weak D match, TRBD1 (5 bases). Trimming left V 10 bases short and J 1 base short, with 16 bases between. Germline CDR1 LNHDA, CDR2 SQIVND (reference sequence). The CDR3 is 14 residues long. CDR3 loop: CATTPGTGNYGYTF. The CDR3, as DNA: TGTGCCACTACCCCGGGGACTGGTAACTATGGCTACACCTTC.

This chain links TRBV5-1 with TRBJ1-5; tentatively, D is TRBD1 (5 bases). CDR3 length equals 15 residues. V lost 2 bases and J lost 5, with 14 bases in between. Germline V gives CDR1 SGHRS, CDR2 YFSETQ. The CDR3, as DNA: TGCGCCAGCAGCTTCGGTCTTGGGGACCATCAGCCCCAGCATTTT. It yields the protein CASSFGLGDHQPQHF. Supplemented by reference TRBV5-1 and TRBJ1-5, the full variable domain reads KAGVTQTPRYLIKTRGQQVTLSCSPISGHRSVSWYQQTPGQGLQFLFEYFSETQRNKGNFPGRFSGRQFSNSRSEMNVSTLELGDSALYLCASSFGLGDHQPQHFGDGTRLSIL.

This chain links TRBV7-3 with TRBJ2-1, with TRBD2 matching over 11 bases. Germline values: CDR1 SGHTA, CDR2 FQGTGA. The CDR3 is made up of 16 amino acids. Trimming at V came to 4 bases and at J to 11 bases, leaving 13 bases not matched to a gene. The CDR3 region is CASSSLTSGDPGKQFF. The CDR3 nucleotides are TGTGCCAGCAGCTCCCTGACTAGCGGGGACCCCGGAAAGCAGTTCTTC. Full variable domain (rest looked up from reference TRBV7-3 and TRBJ2-1): GAGVSQTPSNKVTEKGKYVELRCDPISGHTALYWYRQSLGQGPEFLIYFQGTGAADDSGLPNDRFFAVRPEGSVSTLKIQRTERGDSAVYLCASSSLTSGDPGKQFFGPGTRLTVL.

V is TRBV19 and J is TRBJ2-2; D might be TRBD1 (5 bases). Germline loops: CDR1 LNHDA, CDR2 SQIVND (reference sequence). Trimming took 6 bases from V and 7 from J, leaving 15 bases between them. CDR3 length equals 14 residues. The chain's CDR3 is CASSPRVVGGELFF. CDR3 nucleotides: TGTGCCAGTAGCCCCAGGGTTGTTGGCGGGGAGCTGTTTTTT.

The chain combines TRBV30 with TRBJ1-1, with D possibly being TRBD1 (5 bases). Trimming cost V 4 bases and J 1 base, with 7 bases left between them. The CDR3 is 12 amino acids. Germline values: CDR1 GTSNPN, CDR2 SVGIG (reference sequence). The CDR3 loop is CAWTGANTEAFF. The CDR3 coding sequence is TGTGCCTGGACCGGGGCGAACACTGAAGCTTTCTTT. The full variable domain, completed using reference TRBV30 and TRBJ1-1, is SQTIHQWPATLVQPVGSPLSLECTVEGTSNPNLYWYRQAAGRGLQLLFYSVGIGQISSEVPQNLSASRPQDRQFILSSKKLLLSDSGFYLCAWTGANTEAFFGQGTRLTVV.

The chain couples TRBV29-1 to TRBJ2-7; 7 nucleotides line up with TRBD1. The CDR3 contains 13 residues. Germline CDR1 SQVTM, CDR2 ANQGSEA. V trimming: 4 bases; J trimming: 7 bases; junction bases outside the gene matches: 10. This chain's CDR3 is CSVGRTSTGEQYF. DNA for the CDR3: TGCAGCGTTGGGCGGACCTCGACAGGGGAGCAGTACTTC.

This clone was detected only once. The genes are TRBV2 and TRBJ2-2; D not certain. Looked up from germline, CDR1 is SNHLY and CDR2 is FYNNEI. This CDR3 has 15 residues. Deletions cut 7 bases from V and 3 bases from J, with 15 bases between. CDR3 region: CASIVGNSDTGELFF. For the CDR3, the DNA is TGTGCCAGCATAGTGGGCAATTCGGACACCGGGGAGCTGTTTTTT.

The CDR3 here is CASSEAPEDLGYTF. Here the CDR3 DNA reads TGTGCCAGCAGTGAAGCGCCGGAGGACTTGGGCTACACCTTC. This sequence joins TRBV2 and TRBJ1-2, with no clear D. V was clipped by 0 bases and J by 8 bases, with 13 bases between them. This CDR3 region has 14 residues. Germline CDR1 reads SNHLY; CDR2 reads FYNNEI.

The V call is TRBV25-1, the J call TRBJ2-5, with 8 nucleotides matching TRBD2. The DNA end lines up better with TRBJ2-7; the J call may be wrong. Germline CDR1 and CDR2: MGHDK and SYGVNS. This CDR3 is built from 14 residues. For the CDR3, the DNA is TGTGCCAGCAGTGAATCGGGACTAGCCTACGAGCAGTACTTC. This codes for CASSESGLAYEQYF.

This rearrangement joins TRBV7-9 to TRBJ2-1, with 7 bases lining up with TRBD2. Trimming removed 4 bases from V and 2 bases from J; junction bases left unmatched: 8. The CDR3 is 16 residues long. Germline loops: CDR1 SEHNR, CDR2 FQNEAQ (reference sequence). For the CDR3, the DNA is TGTGCCAGCAGCTCCTCCCCGACTAGCCCCTACAATGAGCAGTTCTTC. Protein sequence: CASSSSPTSPYNEQFF. The variable domain in full, with the rest retrieved from reference TRBV7-9 and TRBJ2-1, is DTGVSQNPRHKITKRGQNVTFRCDPISEHNRLYWYRQTLGQGPEFLTYFQNEAQLEKSRLLSDRFSAERPKGSFSTLEIQRTEQGDSAMYLCASSSSPTSPYNEQFFGPGTRLTVL.

This chain links TRBV4-1 with TRBJ1-2; D is ambiguous. With 0 bases removed from V and 10 bases from J, the gap between germline ends came to 12 bases. The length of the CDR3 is 13 residues. Germline V gene data show CDR1 as MGHRA and CDR2 as YSYEKL. The CDR3 bases are TGCGCCAGCAGCCAAGATGTTGCGGCGATCTACACCTTC. Its protein is CASSQDVAAIYTF.

This clone was recorded only once. The chain has TRBV19 and TRBJ1-5; no clear D gene. The CDR3 totals 14 residues. The V end lost 3 bases, the J end lost 5 bases, and 11 bases lay between the germline ends. Germline V gene lookup returns CDR1 LNHDA and CDR2 SQIVND (reference sequence). The chain's CDR3 is CASSMDLRDQPQHF. The CDR3 DNA reads TGTGCCAGTAGTATGGACTTGCGCGATCAGCCCCAGCATTTT.

This rearrangement joins TRBV5-5 to TRBJ1-2; D not resolved. Germline V gene data show CDR1 as SGHKS and CDR2 as YYEKEE (reference sequence). The CDR3 runs to 14 residues. Trimming took 0 bases from V and 1 from J, leaving 7 bases between them. The CDR3: CASSLANFNYGYTF. For the CDR3, the DNA is TGTGCCAGCAGCTTGGCCAACTTTAACTATGGCTACACCTTC.